A single TCR beta chain is shown here with its context. This clonotype showed up just a few times. The target of this receptor is not known. No clone much larger than this one lies a single base away; base qualities are absent. The library was obtained by 5' RACE. The sample was run on an Illumina HiSeq 2500. A second about 6 to 11 cycle PCR used a sample-barcoded 5' primer and a J-beta primer mix. A unique molecular identifier was introduced onto each TCR beta cDNA molecule by a template-switch 5' adaptor carrying 12 random nucleotides. Each sample yielded at least 3 million CDR3-containing paired-end reads. First-strand cDNA was synthesized from all RNA with the Mint cDNA synthesis kit, primed by a TRBC-specific oligonucleotide. All cDNA was treated with uracil-DNA glycosylase and then went through a first 18-cycle PCR with the universal primers M1SS and BC2_uni_R. The source study handled its data this way. For normalization, 1 million high-quality reads were randomly selected from each sample, with every read carrying a distinct molecular identifier. Reads sharing molecular identifiers were discarded rather than binned into consensus sequences. MiTCR, run with a Q25 quality threshold and the strictest error-elimination algorithm, handled CDR3 identification, clonotype clustering and error correction. A nonparametric unseen species model using Euler transformation provided a lower-bound estimate of total TCR beta diversity. TCRdb ran its own pipeline on the public reads, namely fastp trimming at Q25 and MiXCR clone calling, and kept in-frame beta chains. When rows share a CDR3 protein, they turn into one entry using the most common DNA and genes. The V and J calls shown here were made by TCRdb, not taken from the authors' results. Here the sample has about 900,000 distinct CDR3 sequences; around 48% occur a single time. The ten largest clones capture about an eighth of the sample.

Systemically healthy Caucasian individuals from Russia, some 40 in total and aged about 6 to 90 years, were included as donors. Roughly 10 milliliters of peripheral blood were collected from each donor into EDTA-treated Vacutainer tubes. Ficoll-Paque density-gradient centrifugation was used to isolate PBMCs, with at least 6.5 million per sample. Total RNA was extracted from PBMCs with Trizol reagent, with at least 6 micrograms obtained per sample. Naive CD45RAhigh/CD27high T cell percentages were measured by flow cytometry on a PBMC aliquot from every donor. This sample was included in a study of blood T cells in healthy people across ages (dated by TCRdb to between 2014 and 2016). In terms of the full investigation: In model experiments, template switching captured roughly one uniquely barcoded TCR beta cDNA molecule for every two T cells. Age-related changes in TCR beta repertoire diversity were measured in the study by deep sequencing normalized with unique cDNA molecular identifiers. The donors were divided into four age groups: young (average around 17 years), middle-aged (about 41), aged (62) and long-lived (around 80). To avoid experimental bias, donors of different ages were randomly spread across the sequencing lanes. Using the same blood draw, the study looked at two additional independent replicas of 1 million unique cDNA reads for two donors, one aged 18 to 30 and the other aged 80 or older. Overall results and qualifications from the work: Because the CMV infection status of the donors was unknown, age-related changes in expanded clonotypes may potentially have been confounded. As age increased, observed TCR beta diversity per million T cells dropped in a roughly linear way, and a significant reduction was already evident by age about 40. Bulk unsorted PBMC profiling prevented conclusive comparison of naive and antigen-experienced compartments. The percentage of naive T cells measured by flow cytometry correlated strongly with observed TCR beta diversity. Total diversity estimates from one million sequenced T cells were considered lower bounds and underestimates. Compared with the aged group, the long-lived group had more naive CD4+ T cells, fewer expanded clones and increased TCR diversity, suggesting age selection.

The CDR3 starts with the cysteine, ends with the phenylalanine, and has 15 residues. Kept here is only the CDR3 DNA, which spans 45 bases and is read in frame from base 1. The germline V gene (reference sequence) supplies CDR1 PRHDT and CDR2 FYEKMQ. V lost 5 bases and J lost 3 bases; the stretch between them is 15 bases long. This receptor was taken from a man under 40 in good health. The receptor chain draws on TRBV13 and TRBJ2-3; the D gene is perhaps TRBD1, on 6 matching bases. The sample taken for sequencing was blood. The CDR3 corresponds to CASSLEAGATDTQYF. At the DNA level, the sequence is TGTGCCAGCAGCCTTGAGGCAGGGGCAACAGATACGCAGTATTTT.